These 18 T cell receptor beta chains were sequenced from one sample in a study of OX40 agonist ivuxolimab in advanced cancers. TCRdb's copy holds only in-frame clones and misses some; the assay was immunoSEQ multiplex PCR. The repertoire holds 35,000 to 45,000 clones, with just under 85% as singletons. This specimen was CD4+ or CD8+ T cells sorted from blood, taken in a trial of the OX40 agonist ivuxolimab. The receptors were sampled from an adult with an advanced solid tumor such as melanoma, head and neck, liver or kidney cancer.

V is TRBV5-1 and J is TRBJ2-1; D possibly uses TRBD1 or TRBD2 (5 bases each). The CDR3 contains 16 residues. The ends were cut back, 0 bases at V and 7 bases at J, with 17 bases in the middle. Per germline, CDR1 SGHRS and CDR2 YFSETQ. The DNA for the CDR3 is TGCGCCAGCAGCTTGGCACCTATCGGGGCTCCGAATGAGCAGTTCTTC. Translation gives CASSLAPIGAPNEQFF. Using reference TRBV5-1 and TRBJ2-1 for the parts outside the CDR3, the full variable domain is KAGVTQTPRYLIKTRGQQVTLSCSPISGHRSVSWYQQTPGQGLQFLFEYFSETQRNKGNFPGRFSGRQFSNSRSEMNVSTLELGDSALYLCASSLAPIGAPNEQFFGPGTRLTVL.

In this sample, this clone turned up once. This chain connects TRBV5-4 to TRBJ2-7, with TRBD1 matching 8 bases. CDR3 length equals 13 residues. CDR1 is SGHNT, CDR2 YYREEE, per germline (reference sequence). The V segment lost 4 bases and the J segment 6 bases; nucleotides outside the gene matches: 6. In DNA, the CDR3 is TGTGCCAGCAGCCGAGGACAGGGTAGCGAGCAGTACTTC. Its protein product is CASSRGQGSEQYF.

V and J are TRBV7-9 and TRBJ2-1; 10 nucleotides match TRBD2. V dropped 1 base and J dropped 7; count of bases not matched to a gene: 7. The germline gives CDR1 SEHNR, CDR2 FQNEAQ (reference sequence). This CDR3 comprises 16 residues. CDR3 protein: CASSLVSGRGDNEQFF. CDR3 DNA: TGTGCCAGCAGCTTAGTAAGCGGGAGGGGGGATAATGAGCAGTTCTTC.

V usage is TRBV6-1 and J usage is TRBJ2-5; 10 bases align to TRBD2. Trimming at V came to 3 bases and at J to 4 bases, leaving 14 bases not matched to a gene. CDR3 size: 18 residues. Germline assignment: CDR1 MNHNS and CDR2 SASEGT. Written as DNA, the CDR3 is TGTGCCAGCAGTGAGGGGCGGCTAGCGGGAGTTAGGATAGAGACCCAGTACTTC. Protein product: CASSEGRLAGVRIETQYF.

This clone was picked up one time. The chain employs TRBV18 and TRBJ1-5, with D unresolved. The CDR3 is made up of 13 amino acids. The V gene lost 2 bases and the J gene lost 1 base, with 3 bases spanning the gap. From germline, CDR1 is KGHSH and CDR2 LQKENI. The CDR3 bases are TGTGCCAGCTCACCAGGGAGCAATCAGCCCCAGCATTTT. Protein product: CASSPGSNQPQHF.

The genes are TRBV6-5 and TRBJ1-2; D might be TRBD1 (5 bases). CDR3 size: 14 residues. CDR1 and CDR2 (germline): MNHEY, SVGAGI. V was shortened by 6 bases and J by 1 base, with 12 bases between the two germline ends. In nucleotides, the CDR3 is TGTGCCAGCAGCGACAGTACCCTTAACTATGGCTACACCTTC. The encoded protein is CASSDSTLNYGYTF.

J is TRBJ2-2 and V is TRBV20-1; D is unclear. Germline-derived CDR1 and CDR2 are DFQATT and SNEGSKA (reference sequence). The CDR3 has 11 residues. The ends were cut back, 1 base at V and 6 bases at J, with 3 bases in the middle. The CDR3 sequence is CSARGPGELFF. The CDR3 coding sequence is TGCAGTGCTAGAGGGCCCGGGGAGCTGTTTTTT.

This clone was observed a handful of times. J is TRBJ1-2 and V is TRBV7-9; D ambiguous. This CDR3 contains 13 residues. In germline, CDR1 is SEHNR, CDR2 FQNEAQ (reference sequence). V was shortened by 7 bases and J by 6 bases, with 15 bases between the two germline ends. CDR3 coding DNA: TGTGCCAGCAATACGTTGGTTAGTGATGGCTACACCTTC. Its translation is CASNTLVSDGYTF. The full variable domain, completed using reference TRBV7-9 and TRBJ1-2, is DTGVSQNPRHKITKRGQNVTFRCDPISEHNRLYWYRQTLGQGPEFLTYFQNEAQLEKSRLLSDRFSAERPKGSFSTLEIQRTEQGDSAMYLCASNTLVSDGYTFGSGTRLTVV.

This clone has only a few counts. This sample also contains other DNA sequences that code for the same CDR3. CDR3 residues: CASSLFPILSYEQYF. The CDR3 DNA reads as TGTGCCAGCAGCCTATTCCCGATACTCTCCTACGAGCAGTACTTC. The genes are TRBV11-2 and TRBJ2-7; D is uncertain. V shed 5 bases and J shed 0 bases, with 14 bases lying between them. This CDR3 is 15 amino acids long. Germline CDR1 and CDR2: SGHAT and FQNNGV.

V is TRBV18 and J is TRBJ1-5; D unresolved. The CDR3 totals 14 residues. V was pared by 2 bases and J by 4 bases, with 9 bases between. The germline gives CDR1 KGHSH, CDR2 LQKENI. The CDR3 loop reads CASSPVLGNQPQHF. In DNA, the CDR3 is TGTGCCAGCTCACCAGTCCTAGGGAATCAGCCCCAGCATTTT.

This CDR3 is CASSLQDRSSYEQYF. The CDR3 coding sequence is TGTGCCAGCAGCCTACAGGACAGGAGCTCCTACGAGCAGTACTTC. This chain connects TRBV4-2 to TRBJ2-7, with 7 bases fitting TRBD1. CDR1 LGHNA and CDR2 YNFKEQ come from the germline V gene. This CDR3 has 15 amino acids. V was pared by 4 bases and J by 0 bases, with 6 bases of the junction left unmatched.

This chain uses TRBV7-9 with TRBJ2-1, with 9 bases lining up with TRBD2. Trimming removed 4 bases from V and 2 bases from J; junction bases left unmatched: 9. This CDR3 comprises 17 residues. The germline gives CDR1 SEHNR, CDR2 FQNEAQ (reference sequence). CDR3 sequence (DNA): TGTGCCAGCAGCTCCACTCTACTAGCGGGCGCCTACAATGAGCAGTTCTTC. This codes for CASSSTLLAGAYNEQFF.

The chain has TRBV19 and TRBJ2-1; D gene ambiguous. This CDR3 region has 14 residues. CDR1 LNHDA and CDR2 SQIVND come from the germline V gene (reference sequence). V shed 6 bases and J shed 4 bases, with 13 bases lying between them. CDR3 residues: CASRAWSTYNEQFF. CDR3 bases: TGTGCCAGTAGAGCCTGGAGTACGTACAATGAGCAGTTCTTC.

The chain has TRBV5-6 and TRBJ2-7, with a weak D call TRBD1 (7 bases). Trimming removed 4 bases from V and 2 bases from J, with 19 bases in between. The CDR3 consists of 16 residues. CDR1 SGHDT and CDR2 YYEEEE come from the germline V gene. In DNA form, the CDR3 reads TGTGCCAGCAGCCCTTCAGGGGGGCAGGGGGCCTACGAGCAGTACTTC. Translating gives CASSPSGGQGAYEQYF.

The chain links TRBV11-2 to TRBJ2-1; D perhaps matches TRBD2 (5 bases). CDR3 length: 14 residues. From germline, CDR1 is SGHAT and CDR2 FQNNGV. V lost 5 bases, J lost 6 bases, and 14 bases lay in between. CDR3 coding DNA: TGTGCCAGCAGCCCCAGCATAGCGCCCAATGAGCAGTTCTTC. Its protein is CASSPSIAPNEQFF. The full variable domain, in which reference TRBV11-2 and TRBJ2-1 provide the parts outside the CDR3, is EAGVAQSPRYKIIEKRQSVAFWCNPISGHATLYWYQQILGQGPKLLIQFQNNGVVDDSQLPKDRFSAERLKGVDSTLKIQPAKLEDSAVYLCASSPSIAPNEQFFGPGTRLTVL.

V gene TRBV5-4 combines with J gene TRBJ2-5; D could derive from TRBD1 or TRBD2 (5 bases each). The CDR3 length is 15 residues. Between the trimmed V and J ends, which lost 4 bases and 0 bases, there was a span of 13 bases. The germline V gene has CDR1 SGHNT and CDR2 YYREEE (reference sequence). CDR3 DNA: TGTGCCAGCAGCCCCGACCCGGGACACCAAGAGACCCAGTACTTC. Its protein product is CASSPDPGHQETQYF.

This clone was counted only a few times. In DNA form, the CDR3 reads TGTGCCAGCAGAAATCGGGATTGGGACTATGGCTACACCTTC. It yields the protein CASRNRDWDYGYTF. J is TRBJ1-2 and V is TRBV6-6; D not certain. This CDR3 comprises 14 residues. In germline, CDR1 is MNHNY, CDR2 SVGAGI (reference sequence). Trimming took 6 bases from V and 3 from J, leaving 14 bases between them.

The rearrangement joins TRBV11-2 to TRBJ1-6; D is unclear. Germline V gene lookup returns CDR1 SGHAT and CDR2 FQNNGV. This CDR3 is built from 15 residues. V lost 5 bases and J lost 10, with 18 bases in between. The CDR3 DNA sequence: TGTGCCAGCAGCACTCTAGCCCTTACGGTGTCACCCCTCCACTTT. It encodes CASSTLALTVSPLHF. The variable domain in full, with the rest retrieved from reference TRBV11-2 and TRBJ1-6, is EAGVAQSPRYKIIEKRQSVAFWCNPISGHATLYWYQQILGQGPKLLIQFQNNGVVDDSQLPKDRFSAERLKGVDSTLKIQPAKLEDSAVYLCASSTLALTVSPLHFGNGTRLTVT.